A single T cell receptor (beta chain) is shown here with its context. This sample is part of a study of technical replicates of blood from several donors. Sequencing used immunoSEQ multiplex PCR; TCRdb keeps in-frame clones, though not all of them. The table has 70,000 or so clones, about 90% seen once; the top ten hold about 4.5%. The CDR3 length is 16 residues. Germline V gives CDR1 LGHNA, CDR2 YSLEER. The V gene lost 0 bases and the J gene lost 7 bases, with 16 bases spanning the gap. V and J are TRBV4-3 and TRBJ2-1; perhaps TRBD2 as D (6 bases). Input material: PBMCs. The sequence derives from a human donor in good health. Some clones in this sample may be carry-over from other donors' samples. The CDR3 loop reads CASSQESSGGENEQFF. The CDR3 DNA sequence: TGCGCCAGCAGCCAAGAATCGAGCGGAGGGGAGAATGAGCAGTTCTTC.